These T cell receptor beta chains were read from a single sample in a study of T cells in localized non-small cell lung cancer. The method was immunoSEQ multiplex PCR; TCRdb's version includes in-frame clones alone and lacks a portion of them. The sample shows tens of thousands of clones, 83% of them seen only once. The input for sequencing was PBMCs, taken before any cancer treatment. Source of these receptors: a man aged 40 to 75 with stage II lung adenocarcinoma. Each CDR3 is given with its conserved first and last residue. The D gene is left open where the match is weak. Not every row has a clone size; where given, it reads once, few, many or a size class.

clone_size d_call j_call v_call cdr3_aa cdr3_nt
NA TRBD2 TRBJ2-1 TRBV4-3 CASSQGTSGGEQFF TGCGCCAGCAGCCAAGGGACTAGCGGGGGCGAGCAGTTCTTC
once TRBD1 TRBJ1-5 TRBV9 CASSEGTENQPQHF TGTGCCAGCAGCGAAGGGACAGAAAATCAGCCCCAGCATTTT
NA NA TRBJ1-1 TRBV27 CASSLSLGRGSGAFF TGTGCCAGCAGTTTATCGCTAGGACGGGGGAGCGGAGCTTTCTTT
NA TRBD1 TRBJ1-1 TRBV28 CASSPLQGLNTEAFF TGTGCCAGCAGTCCCTTACAGGGGTTGAACACTGAAGCTTTCTTT
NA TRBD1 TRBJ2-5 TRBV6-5 CASSYSGQGARETQYF TGTGCCAGCAGTTACTCTGGCCAGGGGGCTAGAGAGACCCAGTACTTC
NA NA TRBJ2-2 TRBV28 CASIAQPANTGELFF TGTGCCAGCATCGCGCAGCCCGCGAACACCGGGGAGCTGTTTTTT
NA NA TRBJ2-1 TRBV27 CASSLSGTEAYNEQFF TGTGCCAGCAGTTTATCGGGGACGGAGGCCTACAATGAGCAGTTCTTC
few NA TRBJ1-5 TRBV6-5 CASRDGNQPQHF TGTGCCAGCAGAGACGGGAATCAGCCCCAGCATTTT
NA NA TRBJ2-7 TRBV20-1 CSAPLGYEQYF TGCAGTGCTCCGTTAGGCTACGAGCAGTACTTC
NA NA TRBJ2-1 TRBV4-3 CASSQAGPGQRSREQFF TGCGCCAGCAGCCAAGCGGGACCCGGACAGCGCAGCAGGGAGCAGTTCTTC
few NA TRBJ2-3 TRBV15 CATSTTTGDAHTQYF TGTGCCACCAGCACGACGACAGGAGATGCGCATACGCAGTATTTT
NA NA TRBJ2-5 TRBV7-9 CASSSPPGHIQETQYF TGTGCCAGCAGCTCGCCCCCAGGACACATACAAGAGACCCAGTACTTC
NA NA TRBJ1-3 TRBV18 CASSPPDRLPSGNTIYF TGTGCCAGCTCACCACCTGACAGGTTGCCTTCTGGAAACACCATATATTTT
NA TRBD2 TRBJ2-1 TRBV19 CASSTRLAGGLSYNEQFF TGTGCCAGTAGTACACGACTAGCGGGGGGCCTTTCCTACAATGAGCAGTTCTTC
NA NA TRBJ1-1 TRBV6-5 CASSYETGRMNTEAFF TGTGCCAGCAGTTACGAAACAGGGCGGATGAACACTGAAGCTTTCTTT